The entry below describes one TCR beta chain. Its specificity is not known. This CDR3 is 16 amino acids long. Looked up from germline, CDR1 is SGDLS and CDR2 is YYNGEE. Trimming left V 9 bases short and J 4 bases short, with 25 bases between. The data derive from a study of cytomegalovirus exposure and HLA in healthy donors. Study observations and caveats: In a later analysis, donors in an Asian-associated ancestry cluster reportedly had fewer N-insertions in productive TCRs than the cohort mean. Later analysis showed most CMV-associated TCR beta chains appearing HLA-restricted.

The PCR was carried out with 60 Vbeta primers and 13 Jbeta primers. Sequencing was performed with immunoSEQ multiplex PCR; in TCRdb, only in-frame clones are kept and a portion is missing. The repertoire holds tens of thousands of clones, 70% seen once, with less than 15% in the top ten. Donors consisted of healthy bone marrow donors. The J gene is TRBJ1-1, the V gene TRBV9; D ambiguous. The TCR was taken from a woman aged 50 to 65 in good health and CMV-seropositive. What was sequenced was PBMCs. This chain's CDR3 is CATAPWEGIRPTEAFF. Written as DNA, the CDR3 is TGTGCCACCGCCCCTTGGGAGGGAATAAGACCCACTGAAGCTTTCTTT.